The source of this T cell receptor beta chain is a study of cytomegalovirus exposure and HLA in healthy donors. This clone was counted between two and nine times. What it binds is not known. V was pared by 4 bases and J by 7 bases, with 13 bases of the junction left unmatched. The CDR3 has 16 residues. Germline V gives CDR1 MRHNA, CDR2 SNTAGT. Findings of the study overall: Presence/absence analyses assumed roughly uniform sequencing depth across donors, which may not hold.

Amplification used 60 Vbeta primers and 13 Jbeta primers. The method was immunoSEQ multiplex PCR; TCRdb's version includes in-frame clones alone and lacks a portion of them. This table holds about 100,000 clones, around 73% found once. The clonotype was recovered from a man in his thirties or forties in good health and CMV-seronegative. The material sequenced was PBMCs. The chain recombines TRBV6-4 with TRBJ2-1, with TRBD1 matching over 7 bases. CDR3 nucleotides: TGTGCCAGCAGTGCGCGGAGCAGGGGGTCGTGGAATGAGCAGTTCTTC. As protein: CASSARSRGSWNEQFF.